Included here is one T cell receptor (beta chain) sequence, with context. This specimen belongs to a study of blood T cell repertoires in COVID-19. Study at large: The United States, Italy and Spain supplied acute and convalescent COVID-19 samples. Sources were T cells, B-cell-depleted T cells, or PBMCs; the material itself was cDNA or gDNA.

Original processing notes: Amplified reference gene primers provided the basis for estimating nucleated cell counts. Profiling relied on immunoSEQ multiplex PCR, and the TCRdb table lists in-frame clones only, not all of them. V and J calls and clone size are copied from that table; D and trimming were computed from the DNA. The table lists about 200,000 clones, around 84% of them singletons. V gave up 4 bases and J gave up 7 bases, with 18 bases separating them. CDR3 length: 14 residues. The germline gives CDR1 SGDLS, CDR2 YYNGEE. The source of this sequence is a human donor in a cohort sampled during active COVID-19. The specimen sequenced was peripheral blood. V and J are TRBV9 and TRBJ2-7; D possibly corresponds to TRBD2 (5 bases). The CDR3 spells CASSPPGGPGEQYF. The CDR3 nucleotides read TGTGCCAGCAGCCCGCCGGGTGGGCCGGGGGAGCAGTACTTC.